This passage covers 15 T cell receptor beta chains from one sample sequenced in a study of blood T cell repertoires in COVID-19. Clones were sequenced by immunoSEQ multiplex PCR, and TCRdb holds only the in-frame ones, with some missing. Of 200,000 to 250,000 clones listed, over 75% are singletons. Sequencing was performed on PBMCs or T cells enriched from blood (not recorded which). Source of these receptors: a man aged 35 to 55 who had recovered from COVID-19.

The J gene is TRBJ1-2, the V gene TRBV5-1; 9 bases line up with TRBD1. The V segment lost 1 base and the J segment 6 bases; nucleotides outside the gene matches: 7. Germline V gene sequence: CDR1 SGHRS, CDR2 YFSETQ. This CDR3 is 15 amino acids long. The chain's CDR3 is CASSLPGQGRDGYTF. CDR3 coding DNA: TGCGCCAGCAGCTTGCCGGGACAGGGAAGAGATGGCTACACCTTC.

There are a few counts of this clone. V usage is TRBV2 and J usage is TRBJ2-3; D unresolved. Germline V gene sequence: CDR1 SNHLY, CDR2 FYNNEI. The CDR3 runs to 15 residues. The V end lost 6 bases, the J end lost 0 bases, and 13 bases lay between the germline ends. The CDR3: CASSQNSASTDTQYF. The CDR3 nucleotides read TGTGCCAGCAGCCAAAACAGTGCTAGCACAGATACGCAGTATTTT.

The CDR3 bases are TGTGCCACCAGTGATACCCGGACTCGACGGCCCAATGAAAAACTGTTTTTT. This codes for CATSDTRTRRPNEKLFF. The chain couples TRBV24-1 to TRBJ1-4; D not resolved. CDR3 length equals 17 residues. Deletions cut 3 bases from V and 5 bases from J, with 18 bases between. Germline CDR1 KGHDR, CDR2 SFDVKD.

The chain is built from TRBV9 and TRBJ2-1, with D uncertain. Germline CDR1 and CDR2: SGDLS and YYNGEE. The V end lost 0 bases, the J end lost 5 bases, and 9 bases lay between the germline ends. This CDR3 region has 14 residues. The CDR3 nucleotides read TGTGCCAGCAGCGTAGAAGGAGACCACAATGAGCAGTTCTTC. This translates into CASSVEGDHNEQFF.

The chain links TRBV6-5 to TRBJ1-3; D uncertain. Germline loops: CDR1 MNHEY, CDR2 SVGAGI. The CDR3 runs to 16 residues. V lost 0 bases and J 0 bases, leaving 9 bases between the germline ends. CDR3 in amino acids: CASSYSRDSSGNTIYF. Written as DNA, the CDR3 is TGTGCCAGCAGTTACTCGAGGGATTCCTCTGGAAACACCATATATTTT.

This rearrangement joins TRBV4-2 to TRBJ2-2; 14 bases align to TRBD2. This CDR3 is 17 amino acids long. Per the germline V gene, CDR1 is LGHNA and CDR2 is YNFKEQ. V shed 4 bases and J 2 bases; nucleotides not matched to a gene: 3. The CDR3 loop reads CASSRTSGGPNTGELFF. The CDR3 DNA is TGTGCCAGCAGCCGGACTAGCGGGGGGCCCAACACCGGGGAGCTGTTTTTT.

The rearrangement joins TRBV28 to TRBJ1-2, with 7 bases identical to TRBD1. Germline-derived CDR1 and CDR2 are MDHEN and SYDVKM. There are 15 residues in the CDR3. V lost 7 bases to trimming and J lost 6 bases; unmatched junction nucleotides: 14. CDR3 region: CASIIGTEIRNGYTF. The CDR3 DNA reads TGTGCCAGCATCATAGGGACAGAGATACGGAATGGCTACACCTTC.

The chain joins TRBV30 to TRBJ2-4, with D unresolved. V was trimmed by 1 base and J by 0 bases, leaving 7 bases between them. CDR1 is GTSNPN, CDR2 SVGIG, per germline (reference sequence). The CDR3 totals 14 residues. The CDR3 DNA is TGTGCCTGGAGTGCCACTCTAGCCAAAAACATTCAGTACTTC. Its translation is CAWSATLAKNIQYF.

This clone appeared once. This chain joins TRBV28 and TRBJ1-4, with 7 positions matching TRBD1. Losses at the gene ends were 7 bases for V and 7 bases for J; bases not matched to a gene: 9. CDR1 is MDHEN and CDR2 is SYDVKM in the germline V gene. The CDR3 covers 14 residues. CDR3 sequence reads: CASKVGDRSEKLFF. CDR3 sequence (DNA): TGTGCCAGCAAGGTGGGGGACAGAAGTGAAAAACTGTTTTTT.

The chain uses TRBV3-1 (or the pseudogene TRBV3-2) and TRBJ2-5; D remains unclear. This CDR3 is built from 12 residues. Per the germline V gene, CDR1 is LGHDT and CDR2 is YNNKEL (reference sequence). Deletions cut 3 bases from V and 7 bases from J, with 9 bases between. The CDR3 region has the DNA TGTGCCAGCAGCCAGCTAGAAGGGACCCAGTACTTC. It is translated as CASSQLEGTQYF.

This clone appeared once. This chain joins TRBV5-6 and TRBJ2-5; 8 bases are a match to TRBD1. Germline V gives CDR1 SGHDT, CDR2 YYEEEE. Germline trimming cut 4 bases from V and 3 bases from J; bases unmatched to any gene: 2. The CDR3 loop spans 13 amino acids. CDR3 sequence reads: CASSPDREETQYF. Written as DNA, the CDR3 is TGTGCCAGCAGCCCGGACAGGGAAGAGACCCAGTACTTC.

The chain joins TRBV7-9 to TRBJ1-1; D is possibly TRBD1 (5 bases). This CDR3 has 16 amino acids. Germline V gene lookup returns CDR1 SEHNR and CDR2 FQNEAQ (reference sequence). Trimming took 1 base from V and 0 from J, leaving 12 bases between them. The CDR3 DNA reads as TGTGCCAGCAGCTTAGAGTCAGGGTGGCTGAACACTGAAGCTTTCTTT. It specifies CASSLESGWLNTEAFF.

This clone occurred once. The V call is TRBV24-1, the J call TRBJ1-6, with 10 bases identical to TRBD1. V gave up 0 bases and J gave up 10 bases; unmatched junction bases: 23. Germline CDR1 and CDR2: KGHDR and SFDVKD. This CDR3 comprises 22 residues. The chain's CDR3 is CATSDLRYLLTGGFSAPSPLHF. The CDR3 DNA reads TGTGCCACCAGTGATTTGAGATATCTTCTGACAGGGGGCTTTTCGGCCCCCTCACCCCTCCACTTT.

This chain links TRBV3-1 (or the pseudogene TRBV3-2) with TRBJ2-4; D is ambiguous. This CDR3 spans 16 amino acids. The germline V and J ends were trimmed by 0 bases and 0 bases, with 9 bases remaining between them. CDR1 LGHDT and CDR2 YNNKEL come from the germline V gene (reference sequence). CDR3 in amino acids: CASSQDPLSAKNIQYF. In DNA form, the CDR3 reads TGTGCCAGCAGCCAAGATCCCCTCTCAGCCAAAAACATTCAGTACTTC.

In its sample, this clone was seen a few times. V and J are TRBV10-1 and TRBJ2-4; the D gene is possibly TRBD2 (5 bases). The CDR3 spans 15 residues. Trimming removed 0 bases from V and 3 bases from J, with 9 bases in between. In germline, CDR1 is WNHNN, CDR2 SYGVQD (reference sequence). The CDR3 DNA is TGCGCCAGCAGTGAGTCGAGGGTCGGCAAAAACATTCAGTACTTC. The encoded protein is CASSESRVGKNIQYF.